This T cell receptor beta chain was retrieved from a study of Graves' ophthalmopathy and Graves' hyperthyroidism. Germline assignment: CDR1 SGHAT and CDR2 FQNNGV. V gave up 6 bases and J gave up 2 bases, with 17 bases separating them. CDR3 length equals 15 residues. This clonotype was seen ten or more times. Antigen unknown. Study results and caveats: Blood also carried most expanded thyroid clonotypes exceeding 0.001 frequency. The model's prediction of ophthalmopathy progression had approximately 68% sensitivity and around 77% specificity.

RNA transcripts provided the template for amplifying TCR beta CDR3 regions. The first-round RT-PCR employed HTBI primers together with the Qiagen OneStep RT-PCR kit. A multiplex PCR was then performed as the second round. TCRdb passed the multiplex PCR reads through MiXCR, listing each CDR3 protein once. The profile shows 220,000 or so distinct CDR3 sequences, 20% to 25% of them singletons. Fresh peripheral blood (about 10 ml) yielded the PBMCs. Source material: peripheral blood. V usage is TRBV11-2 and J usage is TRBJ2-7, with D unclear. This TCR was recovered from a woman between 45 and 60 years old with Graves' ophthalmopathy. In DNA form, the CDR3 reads TGTGCCAGCAGACCCTCGACTCGTTCTACCTACGAGCAGTACTTC. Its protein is CASRPSTRSTYEQYF. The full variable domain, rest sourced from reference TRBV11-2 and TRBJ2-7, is EAGVAQSPRYKIIEKRQSVAFWCNPISGHATLYWYQQILGQGPKLLIQFQNNGVVDDSQLPKDRFSAERLKGVDSTLKIQPAKLEDSAVYLCASRPSTRSTYEQYFGPGTRLTVT.